Below, 9 T cell receptor beta chains from the same sample are listed, as sequenced in a study of beta chain features in type 1 diabetes (dated by TCRdb to 2016 to 2019). The study at large found these results: In all four CD4+ subsets, TCRB CDR3 length was moderately but significantly shorter in type 1 diabetes patients.

Libraries came from the immunoSEQ multiplex PCR assay. The High Capacity cDNA Reverse Transcription Kit was used to reverse transcribe all of the isolated RNA, meaning that expressed TCRB transcripts were what got sequenced. TCRdb holds this immuneACCESS table with in-frame rearrangements only. Some clones are missing; in checked studies, unresolved V genes explain under half, and the rest has no known cause. The sample table shows a few hundred thousand clones, and about 11% are seen once. The ten largest clonotypes hold over 0.015% of the sample. These receptors lack a known antigen. The sequenced material came from naive CD4+ T cells from blood. The cell subset or site label here, explained by the study, means: true naive CD4+ T cells. The source is a man aged 25 to 40 with type 1 diabetes.

The chain uses TRBV2 and TRBJ2-7, with 7 bases identical to TRBD1. V gave up 7 bases and J gave up 3 bases; unmatched junction bases: 3. The CDR3 sequence is 12 residues long. Looked up from germline, CDR1 is SNHLY and CDR2 is FYNNEI. DNA of the CDR3: TGTGCCAGCAAGGACAGGAGCTACGAGCAGTACTTC. Translating it yields CASKDRSYEQYF.

This sequence joins TRBV23-1 and TRBJ1-1; TRBD1 matches at 7 bases. TRBV23-1 is given ORF status, its function remaining uncertain. The CDR3 runs 18 residues. V shed 0 bases, J shed 2 bases, and the junction held 12 bases outside the gene matches. CDR3 bases: TGCGCCAGCAGTCAATCTTGGGACAGAACTAGAAAAAACACTGAAGCTTTCTTT. Amino acids: CASSQSWDRTRKNTEAFF.

The V gene is TRBV2, the J gene TRBJ1-2, with D perhaps TRBD1 (5 bases). Germline CDR1 and CDR2: SNHLY and FYNNEI. V shed 5 bases and J shed 7 bases, with 14 bases lying between them. This CDR3 has 13 amino acids. The CDR3 region is CASSPTEPSGYTF. The CDR3 DNA is TGTGCCAGCAGTCCGACAGAGCCTAGTGGCTACACCTTC.

The rearrangement links TRBV5-6 to TRBJ2-7; D is unresolved. Trimming removed 0 bases from V and 4 bases from J, with 8 bases in between. This CDR3 comprises 13 residues. Germline CDR1 SGHDT, CDR2 YYEEEE. CDR3 protein: CASSLVGQYEQYF. CDR3 in DNA: TGTGCCAGCAGCTTGGTGGGCCAATACGAGCAGTACTTC. The whole variable domain, filled in from reference TRBV5-6 and TRBJ2-7, reads DAGVTQSPTHLIKTRGQQVTLRCSPKSGHDTVSWYQQALGQGPQFIFQYYEEEERQRGNFPDRFSGHQFPNYSSELNVNALLLGDSALYLCASSLVGQYEQYFGPGTRLTVT.

This clone was seen a handful of times. The chain couples TRBV6-6 to TRBJ1-1, with D possibly TRBD1 on 5 matching bases. From germline, CDR1 is MNHNY and CDR2 SVGAGI (reference sequence). The CDR3 is 13 residues long. V shed 3 bases and J shed 4 bases, with 9 bases lying between them. The CDR3 DNA reads TGTGCCAGCAGTTATGCCCAGGGCACTGAAGCTTTCTTT. Residues: CASSYAQGTEAFF.

This clone was seen more than once but under ten times. The chain combines TRBV11-1 with TRBJ2-1; 9 nucleotides align to TRBD2. In germline, CDR1 is SGHAT, CDR2 FQDESV (reference sequence). The CDR3 has 17 amino acids. The V gene end was trimmed by 0 bases and the J gene end by 0 bases; junction bases not matched to a gene: 3. This chain's CDR3 is CASSLALAGSSYNEQFF. The CDR3 bases are TGTGCCAGCAGCTTAGCGCTAGCGGGGAGCTCCTACAATGAGCAGTTCTTC.

CDR3 region: CASNAGGLEDTEAFF. CDR3 coding DNA: TGCGCCAGCAACGCAGGGGGCTTGGAAGACACTGAAGCTTTCTTT. This sequence joins TRBV5-1 and TRBJ1-1; 8 nucleotides align to TRBD1. Per germline, CDR1 SGHRS and CDR2 YFSETQ. The CDR3 covers 15 residues. V trimming: 6 bases; J trimming: 3 bases; junction bases outside the gene matches: 10.

This clone has only a few counts. The chain carries TRBV4-2 and TRBJ1-1; no clear D gene. With 5 bases removed from V and 8 bases from J, the gap between germline ends came to 9 bases. CDR1 is LGHNA and CDR2 is YNFKEQ in the germline V gene. The CDR3 has 11 amino acids. The CDR3 sequence is CASSLVREAFF. The CDR3 nucleotides are TGTGCCAGCAGCTTAGTACGGGAAGCTTTCTTT.

The V gene is TRBV5-4, the J gene TRBJ2-7; D may be TRBD2 (5 bases). CDR1 and CDR2 (germline): SGHNT, YYREEE (reference sequence). The CDR3 extends over 12 amino acids. Trimming stripped 3 bases from V and 3 bases from J, with 7 bases between. The CDR3 sequence is CASSWENYEQYF. The DNA for the CDR3 is TGTGCCAGCAGCTGGGAGAACTACGAGCAGTACTTC.